The 17 T cell receptor beta chains presented below share a single source sample, sequenced in a study of post-analysis software for immune sequencing data. General study points: With TRBV5-6, TRBV5-1 and TRBV20-1 included, about five TRBV segments were more frequent in patients than in controls.

No antigen is known for these receptors. Incorporated into the TCR beta cDNA libraries were unique molecular identifiers, which served to reduce PCR and sequencing biases. TCRdb analysed the PCR reads with MiXCR anew, one entry per CDR3 protein. Of hundreds of thousands of distinct CDR3 sequences listed, approximately 45% are singletons. Sequences were obtained from blood. The receptors were sampled from a girl between 10 and 17 years old with multiple sclerosis.

This clonotype was observed once. The chain couples TRBV12-3 or TRBV12-4 to TRBJ2-7, with a tentative D call TRBD2 (6 bases). V was clipped by 3 bases and J by 2 bases, with 14 bases between them. This CDR3 is built from 15 residues. CDR3: CASSFDGRGAYEQYF. The DNA of the CDR3 is TGTGCCAGCAGTTTTGACGGGAGAGGGGCCTACGAGCAGTACTTC.

This clonotype turned up a few times. The chain uses TRBV6-2 or TRBV6-3 and TRBJ2-1; TRBD2 matches at 10 bases. Trimming took 0 bases from V and 6 from J; bases not matched to a gene: 5. This CDR3 has 16 amino acids. CDR1 and CDR2 (germline): MNHEY, SVGEGT. As DNA, the CDR3 is TGTGCCAGCAGTTACTCTGGACTAGCGGTCGGCAATGAGCAGTTCTTC. As protein: CASSYSGLAVGNEQFF.

The genes are TRBV28 and TRBJ1-2; tentative D call: TRBD1 (5 bases). V gave up 4 bases and J gave up 6 bases, with 21 bases separating them. Germline CDR1 and CDR2: MDHEN and SYDVKM. The CDR3 has 16 amino acids. In DNA, the CDR3 is TGTGCCAGCAGTTACCGGGACGCCAATCTTGTCGATGGCTACACCTTC. Translated, it gives CASSYRDANLVDGYTF.

The V gene is TRBV25-1, the J gene TRBJ1-2; the match to TRBD1 covers 9 bases. Germline CDR1 reads MGHDK; CDR2 reads SYGVNS. This CDR3 contains 17 residues. The junction had 19 bases not matched to a gene; V was cut back by 6 bases and J by 8 bases. The CDR3 coding sequence is TGTGCCAGCAGCCTAGGGGGGACAGGGCCCCTAACTTGGGGCTACACCTTC. Encoded protein: CASSLGGTGPLTWGYTF.

This chain joins TRBV11-2 and TRBJ2-7; D unclear. Trimming took 6 bases from V and 2 from J, leaving 20 bases between them. Germline lookup yields CDR1 SGHAT and CDR2 FQNNGV. This CDR3 has 16 residues. CDR3 protein: CASSPSFRALAYEQYF. The CDR3 region has the DNA TGTGCCAGCAGTCCTTCTTTTAGGGCCTTGGCCTACGAGCAGTACTTC.

This chain joins TRBV12-3 or TRBV12-4 and TRBJ1-4; 7 bases match TRBD1. The CDR3 is 14 amino acids. Trimming removed 4 bases from V and 6 bases from J; junction bases left unmatched: 5. CDR3 residues: CASSSGTVYEKLFF. The CDR3, as DNA: TGTGCCAGCAGTTCCGGGACAGTTTATGAAAAACTGTTTTTT.

The rearrangement joins TRBV9 to TRBJ2-1; either TRBD1 or TRBD2 may fit D (7 bases each). Germline-derived CDR1 and CDR2 are SGDLS and YYNGEE. Trimming stripped 1 base from V and 4 bases from J, with 12 bases between. CDR3 size: 15 residues. The chain's CDR3 is CASSVFQGGYNEQFF. The CDR3 DNA reads as TGTGCCAGCAGCGTATTCCAGGGGGGGTACAATGAGCAGTTCTTC.

This clonotype was counted a few times. The rearrangement uses TRBV15 and TRBJ2-1, with 11 bases identical to TRBD2. Unmatched junction bases numbered 6, after V lost 1 base and J lost 7 bases. The CDR3 length is 16 residues. In germline, CDR1 is LNHNV, CDR2 YYDKDF (reference sequence). The CDR3 DNA sequence: TGTGCCACCAGCAGAGCTAAACTAGCGGGAGTAAATGAGCAGTTCTTC. It translates to CATSRAKLAGVNEQFF.

This clonotype was picked up a small number of times. The chain joins TRBV6-5 to TRBJ1-2, with TRBD1 identical over 7 bases. The CDR3 loop spans 13 amino acids. CDR1 is MNHEY and CDR2 is SVGAGI in the germline V gene. Trimming removed 0 bases from V and 8 bases from J; junction bases left unmatched: 3. The DNA of the CDR3 is TGTGCCAGCAGTTACTCGAGGACAGGCGGCTACACCTTC. Translation gives CASSYSRTGGYTF.

V is TRBV5-1 and J is TRBJ2-6; unclear D gene. Germline V gene lookup returns CDR1 SGHRS and CDR2 YFSETQ. V lost 2 bases and J 4 bases, leaving 10 bases between the germline ends. The CDR3 runs 15 residues. The CDR3 bases are TGCGCCAGCAGCTTTATAGCCGAAGGGGCCAACGTCCTGACTTTC. This gives the protein CASSFIAEGANVLTF. The full variable domain, rest sourced from reference TRBV5-1 and TRBJ2-6, is KAGVTQTPRYLIKTRGQQVTLSCSPISGHRSVSWYQQTPGQGLQFLFEYFSETQRNKGNFPGRFSGRQFSNSRSEMNVSTLELGDSALYLCASSFIAEGANVLTFGAGSRLTVL.

The chain combines TRBV7-3 with TRBJ2-7, with D hard to call. Trimming removed 5 bases from V and 6 bases from J, with 20 bases in between. Germline lookup yields CDR1 SGHTA and CDR2 FQGTGA. This CDR3 spans 15 amino acids. The CDR3 DNA reads as TGTGCCAGCAGCCCGAGTGGTGATAGGTTCTCCGAGCAGTACTTC. It is translated as CASSPSGDRFSEQYF.

This clonotype was detected a few times. The rearrangement joins TRBV12-3 or TRBV12-4 to TRBJ2-7, with D tentatively TRBD1 (5 bases). Between the trimmed V and J ends, which lost 5 bases and 5 bases, there was a span of 13 bases. This CDR3 region has 13 residues. CDR3 sequence (DNA): TGTGCCAGCAGTCGAACAGGATGGGACGAGCAGTACTTC. Its protein is CASSRTGWDEQYF.

This clonotype turned up a few times. The chain joins TRBV11-1 to TRBJ1-1, with no clear D. The CDR3 is 13 residues long. V was pared by 1 base and J by 1 base, with 4 bases between. Germline V gene data show CDR1 as SGHAT and CDR2 as FQDESV (reference sequence). The CDR3 here is CASSLDGNTEAFF. The CDR3 DNA follows: TGTGCCAGCAGCTTAGACGGGAACACTGAAGCTTTCTTT.

The CDR3 DNA is TGTGCCAGCAGCCCCCTGCCGGGGGTCACTAGCACAGATACGCAGTATTTT. Amino acids: CASSPLPGVTSTDTQYF. The chain recombines TRBV6-6 with TRBJ2-3; weak D call: TRBD2 (6 bases). The CDR3 is made up of 17 amino acids. Germline V CDR1 and CDR2: MNHNY, SVGAGI (reference sequence). V lost 6 bases to trimming and J lost 0 bases, with 19 bases between them.

In its sample, this clonotype was seen a few times. This sequence joins TRBV5-1 and TRBJ2-1; no clear D gene. This CDR3 comprises 15 residues. Germline CDR1 is SGHRS and CDR2 is YFSETQ. V lost 0 bases and J lost 5, with 12 bases in between. CDR3: CASSLGPGYNNEQFF. Here the CDR3 DNA reads TGCGCCAGCAGCTTGGGCCCAGGCTATAACAATGAGCAGTTCTTC.

This chain connects TRBV2 to TRBJ2-5; D possibly corresponds to TRBD1 (5 bases). CDR1 is SNHLY and CDR2 is FYNNEI in the germline V gene. The CDR3 is 15 residues long. The V end lost 7 bases, the J end lost 11 bases, and 26 bases lay between the germline ends. The chain's CDR3 is CASTLNRSLLRKQYF. Here the CDR3 DNA reads TGTGCCAGCACCCTCAACAGGTCCCTACTGCGGAAGCAGTACTTC.

The chain joins TRBV28 to TRBJ1-4, with 10 bases aligning to TRBD1. V was clipped by 4 bases and J by 7 bases; unmatched bases: 9. CDR3 length equals 16 residues. Germline V lookup: CDR1 MDHEN, CDR2 SYDVKM. CDR3 DNA: TGTGCCAGCAGTTCCAACCGACAGGGGGCCCGTGAAAAACTGTTTTTT. Translation: CASSSNRQGAREKLFF.